The rows below give T cell receptor beta chains drawn from one sample of a study of CD8 T cells in Susac syndrome. TCRdb re-derived calls from the immunoSEQ multiplex PCR reads in MiXCR, one entry per CDR3 protein. The sample shows some 150,000 distinct CDR3 sequences, 85% to 95% of them seen only once. The sample was CD4+ T cells from PBMCs. These receptor sequences come from a human donor with Susac syndrome. Both conserved end residues are part of each CDR3. Fields, in order: J gene, D gene, V gene, CDR3 length, clone size, CDR3 DNA, CDR3 protein. The D gene is left open where the match is weak. Clone size is not always given. Where it is, it says once, few, many or a class for expanded clones.

j_gene: TRBJ1-6; d_gene: NA; v_gene: TRBV3-1; len: 17; abundance: NA; CDR3nt: TGTGCCAGCAGCACTCGGACGGGAAGCTCCTATAATTCACCCCTCCACTTT; CDR3aa: CASSTRTGSSYNSPLHF
j_gene: TRBJ2-7; d_gene: NA; v_gene: TRBV29-1; len: 10; abundance: NA; CDR3nt: TGCAGCGTCCGTAATTATGAGCAGTACTTC; CDR3aa: CSVRNYEQYF
j_gene: TRBJ2-7; d_gene: NA; v_gene: TRBV30; len: 13; abundance: NA; CDR3nt: TGTGCCTGGGGCGGGGTGAGCTCCTACGAGCAGTACTTC; CDR3aa: CAWGGVSSYEQYF
j_gene: TRBJ2-5; d_gene: NA; v_gene: TRBV3-1; len: 15; abundance: NA; CDR3nt: TGTGCCAGCAGGCGGCTTGGCGGGTTACAAGAGACCCAGTACTTC; CDR3aa: CASRRLGGLQETQYF
j_gene: TRBJ1-1; d_gene: NA; v_gene: TRBV30; len: 13; abundance: once; CDR3nt: TGTGCCTGGAGTGGTACCATGAACACTGAAGCTTTCTTT; CDR3aa: CAWSGTMNTEAFF
j_gene: TRBJ1-1; d_gene: TRBD1; v_gene: TRBV6-5; len: 15; abundance: once; CDR3nt: TGTGCCAGCAGTTTACAGGGGGCTAAAGGCACTGAAGCTTTCTTT; CDR3aa: CASSLQGAKGTEAFF
j_gene: TRBJ2-1; d_gene: NA; v_gene: TRBV3-1; len: 14; abundance: NA; CDR3nt: TGTGCCAGCAGCCGGAGCGGGTCCTTCAATGAGCAGTTCTTC; CDR3aa: CASSRSGSFNEQFF
j_gene: TRBJ2-2; d_gene: TRBD2; v_gene: TRBV7-2; len: 17; abundance: NA; CDR3nt: TGTGCCAGCAGCTTAGGACTAGCGGGAGGATCAACCGGGGAGCTGTTTTTT; CDR3aa: CASSLGLAGGSTGELFF
j_gene: TRBJ2-7; d_gene: TRBD1; v_gene: TRBV15; len: 14; abundance: NA; CDR3nt: TGTGCCACCAGCAGAGATCGCAGGGGGTACGAGCAGTACTTC; CDR3aa: CATSRDRRGYEQYF
j_gene: TRBJ2-1; d_gene: NA; v_gene: TRBV11-2; len: 15; abundance: NA; CDR3nt: TGTGCCAGCAGCTTAGATGGGCGGGCCGGGAATGAGCAGTTCTTC; CDR3aa: CASSLDGRAGNEQFF
j_gene: TRBJ2-3; d_gene: NA; v_gene: TRBV12-3/TRBV12-4; len: 15; abundance: NA; CDR3nt: TGTGCCAGCAGTACCACGGGGCGGCCCACAGATACGCAGTATTTT; CDR3aa: CASSTTGRPTDTQYF
j_gene: TRBJ2-2; d_gene: NA; v_gene: TRBV15; len: 12; abundance: NA; CDR3nt: TGTGCCACCAGCTCTCGGACCGGGGAGCTGTTTTTT; CDR3aa: CATSSRTGELFF
j_gene: TRBJ1-1; d_gene: NA; v_gene: TRBV3-1; len: 14; abundance: NA; CDR3nt: TGTGCCAGCAGCCAAGGACAGGTTAACACTGAAGCTTTCTTT; CDR3aa: CASSQGQVNTEAFF
j_gene: TRBJ2-3; d_gene: NA; v_gene: TRBV5-1; len: 14; abundance: NA; CDR3nt: TGCGCCAGCAGTGCCCGGAGCGGAGAAGATACGCAGTATTTT; CDR3aa: CASSARSGEDTQYF
j_gene: TRBJ2-3; d_gene: NA; v_gene: TRBV20-1; len: 15; abundance: NA; CDR3nt: TGCAGTGCTAGCGAGCGGGCGCCGTGGGTAGATACGCAGTATTTT; CDR3aa: CSASERAPWVDTQYF
j_gene: TRBJ2-7; d_gene: TRBD1; v_gene: TRBV7-9; len: 14; abundance: NA; CDR3nt: TGTGCCAGCGCCCGGGACAGGAGCTCCTACGAGCAGTACTTC; CDR3aa: CASARDRSSYEQYF
j_gene: TRBJ1-2; d_gene: NA; v_gene: TRBV20-1; len: 13; abundance: NA; CDR3nt: TGCAGTGCTATCGGGGGGCGAGAGGATGGCTACACCTTC; CDR3aa: CSAIGGREDGYTF
j_gene: TRBJ2-2; d_gene: NA; v_gene: TRBV12-3/TRBV12-4; len: 12; abundance: NA; CDR3nt: TGTGCCAGCAGGTACCCGACCGGGGAGCTGTTTTTT; CDR3aa: CASRYPTGELFF
j_gene: TRBJ2-3; d_gene: TRBD2; v_gene: TRBV2; len: 19; abundance: NA; CDR3nt: TGTGCCAGCAGTGGAACTAGCGGGAGGGGATTGTACACACTCGATACGCAGTATTTT; CDR3aa: CASSGTSGRGLYTLDTQYF
j_gene: TRBJ2-3; d_gene: NA; v_gene: TRBV19; len: 16; abundance: once; CDR3nt: TGTGCCAGTAGATCGTCGTCAGGAGTAAGCACAGATACGCAGTATTTT; CDR3aa: CASRSSSGVSTDTQYF
j_gene: TRBJ2-7; d_gene: TRBD1; v_gene: TRBV20-1; len: 11; abundance: NA; CDR3nt: TGCAGTGTTACAGGGGACTACGAGCAGTACTTC; CDR3aa: CSVTGDYEQYF
j_gene: TRBJ1-2; d_gene: TRBD1; v_gene: TRBV27; len: 13; abundance: NA; CDR3nt: TGTGCCAGCAGTGTCGGACAGGGGTGGGGCTACACCTTC; CDR3aa: CASSVGQGWGYTF
j_gene: TRBJ1-3; d_gene: NA; v_gene: TRBV9; len: 15; abundance: NA; CDR3nt: TGTGCCAGCAGTGGAAGAGCAGTCTCTGGAAACACCATATATTTT; CDR3aa: CASSGRAVSGNTIYF
j_gene: TRBJ2-7; d_gene: NA; v_gene: TRBV9; len: 13; abundance: NA; CDR3nt: TGTGCCAGCAGCGTAGCTTTGGGCTACGAGCAGTACTTC; CDR3aa: CASSVALGYEQYF
j_gene: TRBJ2-1; d_gene: NA; v_gene: TRBV9; len: 15; abundance: NA; CDR3nt: TGTGCCAGCAGCTCACCCGGGACATCGCACTCCGAGCAGTTCTTC; CDR3aa: CASSSPGTSHSEQFF
j_gene: TRBJ2-2; d_gene: NA; v_gene: TRBV6-4; len: 14; abundance: NA; CDR3nt: TGTGCCCGCAAGACCACTGTGGGGACCGGGGAGCTGTTTTTT; CDR3aa: CARKTTVGTGELFF
j_gene: TRBJ2-1; d_gene: NA; v_gene: TRBV30; len: 13; abundance: once; CDR3nt: TGTGCCTGGAGTGTGCAACTAAACAATGAGCAGTTCTTC; CDR3aa: CAWSVQLNNEQFF
j_gene: TRBJ2-2; d_gene: TRBD2; v_gene: TRBV11-2; len: 11; abundance: NA; CDR3nt: TGTGCCAGCAGCCAAGGCGGGACTAGCGGTTTT; CDR3aa: CASSQGGTSGF